This TCR beta chain was sequenced in a study of blood T cell repertoires in COVID-19. Study-level information: The cDNA or gDNA used as material had been derived from T cells, B-cell-depleted T cells, or PBMCs.

Sequencing was performed with immunoSEQ multiplex PCR; in TCRdb, only in-frame clones are kept and a portion is missing. Of 210,000 or so clones listed, under 85% are singletons. The CDR3 extends over 14 amino acids. The ends were cut back, 0 bases at V and 7 bases at J, with 13 bases in the middle. From germline, CDR1 is SGHRS and CDR2 YFSETQ. Participant-given clinical history determined each cohort assignment. Sample: PBMCs or T cells enriched from blood (not recorded which). The TCR originated in a man between 60 and 75 years old who had recovered from COVID-19. The chain couples TRBV5-1 to TRBJ1-2; D is possibly TRBD1 (5 bases). In nucleotides, the CDR3 is TGCGCCAGCAGCTTGGCCATAGGGCAGGGTGGCTACACCTTC. Translation gives CASSLAIGQGGYTF.